This T cell receptor beta chain was captured in a study of identical twins. cDNA molecules carried unique molecular identifiers, and template switching added a universal primer site. TCRdb fed the 5' RACE reads into MiXCR, producing one record per CDR3 protein. This table holds more than 600,000 distinct CDR3 sequences, 18% found once. CDR1 and CDR2 (germline): ENHRY, SYGVKD. The V gene lost 3 bases and the J gene lost 5 bases, with 13 bases spanning the gap. The CDR3 is made up of 14 amino acids. This same sample was also part of a study on T cells expressing NK-cell markers.

This clonotype was sampled from a woman aged 18-29 years in good health. Input material: PBMCs. The J gene is TRBJ2-5, the V gene TRBV10-3, with a tentative D call TRBD2 (5 bases). The CDR3 sequence is CAISDGSGGETQYF. The CDR3 bases are TGTGCCATCAGTGATGGGTCAGGAGGCGAGACCCAGTACTTC.